The T cell receptor (beta chain) under discussion was sequenced for a study of T cell responses to AZD1222 COVID-19 vaccine. Study information: Samples with a second dose at about 4 or about 12 weeks were pooled together.

With 6 bases removed from V and 1 base from J, the gap between germline ends came to 21 bases. The V gene's germline CDR1 is MNHEY and CDR2 SMNVEV (reference sequence). CDR3 length: 17 residues. Generated by immunoSEQ multiplex PCR, the TCRdb table keeps only in-frame clones and is missing some. The sample carries some 130,000 clones, about nine tenths recorded once. Findings of the study overall: The study found Spike-specific TCR breadth and depth rose after two AZD1222 doses. With dominance at 160-218 and 743-854, vaccine-associated CD4 TCRs spanned spike.

With respect to this clone: As yet, its antigen is unknown.

The chain carries TRBV27 and TRBJ1-2; D gene uncertain. The TCR originated in an adult in good health. The sample consisted of peripheral blood, taken on day 0 of AZD1222 vaccination. CDR3 protein: CASRSLLGQAFNYGYTF. DNA for the CDR3: TGTGCCAGCAGATCCCTCTTGGGTCAGGCCTTTAACTATGGCTACACCTTC.